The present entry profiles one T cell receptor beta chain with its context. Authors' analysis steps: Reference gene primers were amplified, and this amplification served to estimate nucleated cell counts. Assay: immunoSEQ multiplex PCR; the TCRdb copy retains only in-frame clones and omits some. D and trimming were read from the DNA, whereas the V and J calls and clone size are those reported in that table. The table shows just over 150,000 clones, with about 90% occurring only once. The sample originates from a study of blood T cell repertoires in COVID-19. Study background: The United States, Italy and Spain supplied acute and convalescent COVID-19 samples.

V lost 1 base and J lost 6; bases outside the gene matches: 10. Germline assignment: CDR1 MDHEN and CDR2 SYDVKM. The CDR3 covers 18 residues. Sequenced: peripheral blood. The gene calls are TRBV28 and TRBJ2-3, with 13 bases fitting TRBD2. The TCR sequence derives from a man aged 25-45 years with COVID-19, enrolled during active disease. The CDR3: CASSLSLAGGINRDTQYF. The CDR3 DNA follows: TGTGCCAGCAGTTTATCACTAGCGGGAGGGATAAATCGGGATACGCAGTATTTT.